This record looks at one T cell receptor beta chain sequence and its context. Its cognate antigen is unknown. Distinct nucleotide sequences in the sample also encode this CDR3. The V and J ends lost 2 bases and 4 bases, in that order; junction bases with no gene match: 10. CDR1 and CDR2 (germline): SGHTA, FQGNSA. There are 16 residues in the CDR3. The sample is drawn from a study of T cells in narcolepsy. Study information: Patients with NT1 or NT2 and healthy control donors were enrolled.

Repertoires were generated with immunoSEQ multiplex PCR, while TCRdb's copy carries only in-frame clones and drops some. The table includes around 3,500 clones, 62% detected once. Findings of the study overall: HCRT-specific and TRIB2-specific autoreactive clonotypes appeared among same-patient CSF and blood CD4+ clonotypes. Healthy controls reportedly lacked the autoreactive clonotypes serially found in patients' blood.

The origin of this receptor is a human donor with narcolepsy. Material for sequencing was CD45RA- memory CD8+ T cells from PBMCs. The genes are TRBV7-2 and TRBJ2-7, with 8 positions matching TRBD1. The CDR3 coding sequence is TGTGCCAGCAGCTTAAGGACAGGGAAGAGCAGATACGAGCAGTACTTC. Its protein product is CASSLRTGKSRYEQYF.